The next 21 T cell receptor beta chains were all read from a single sample in a study of cytomegalovirus exposure and HLA in healthy donors. This table comes from immunoSEQ multiplex PCR, and its TCRdb copy is limited to in-frame clones, with some not included. The sample has 130,000 or so clones; roughly 84% are singletons. The source material was PBMCs. All receptors derive from a woman in her 30s in good health and CMV-seronegative.

The chain employs TRBV7-2 and TRBJ1-5; no firm D call. In germline, CDR1 is SGHTA, CDR2 FQGNSA. V dropped 2 bases and J dropped 5 bases, with 13 bases sitting between them. CDR3 length: 15 residues. The CDR3 loop reads CASSLRITPDQPQHF. The CDR3 bases are TGTGCCAGCAGCTTACGTATCACACCCGATCAGCCCCAGCATTTT.

The rearrangement uses TRBV6-4 and TRBJ2-6; D is possibly TRBD2 (6 bases). Per the germline V gene, CDR1 is MRHNA and CDR2 is SNTAGT. V was shortened by 0 bases and J by 0 bases, with 15 bases between the two germline ends. There are 19 residues in the CDR3. CDR3 region: CASSDSNWEEFSGANVLTF. The CDR3 nucleotides are TGTGCCAGCAGTGACTCGAACTGGGAGGAATTCTCTGGGGCCAACGTCCTGACTTTC.

The V call is TRBV5-1, the J call TRBJ2-1; 14 positions match TRBD2. The CDR3 is 18 amino acids. The V segment lost 3 bases and the J segment 1 base; nucleotides outside the gene matches: 6. CDR1 is SGHRS, CDR2 YFSETQ, per germline. CDR3 amino acids: CASSSGLAGVDSYNEQFF. The CDR3 DNA reads as TGCGCCAGCAGCTCGGGACTAGCGGGGGTGGATTCCTACAATGAGCAGTTCTTC. The full variable domain, in which reference TRBV5-1 and TRBJ2-1 provide the parts outside the CDR3, is KAGVTQTPRYLIKTRGQQVTLSCSPISGHRSVSWYQQTPGQGLQFLFEYFSETQRNKGNFPGRFSGRQFSNSRSEMNVSTLELGDSALYLCASSSGLAGVDSYNEQFFGPGTRLTVL.

The table lists this clone with a few counts. The CDR3 DNA follows: TGCGCCAGCAGCTACGGACTAGCGGGGGGGCCGGGGGAGCAGTTCTTC. Translated: CASSYGLAGGPGEQFF. V usage is TRBV5-1 and J usage is TRBJ2-1; TRBD2 matches 15 bases. The germline V gene has CDR1 SGHRS and CDR2 YFSETQ. The CDR3 totals 16 residues. Trimming cost V 3 bases and J 10 bases; bases outside gene matches: 8.

The chain is built from TRBV30 and TRBJ2-2, with TRBD1 matching 8 bases. J lost 7 bases, V lost 0 bases, and 7 bases had no gene match. Germline CDR1 GTSNPN, CDR2 SVGIG (reference sequence). The CDR3 is made up of 15 amino acids. As DNA, the CDR3 is TGTGCCTGGAGTGTCAGGGACAGGCGGGGCGGGGAGCTGTTTTTT. It specifies CAWSVRDRRGGELFF.

The chain is built from TRBV29-1 and TRBJ2-7; TRBD1 is a possible D gene (6 bases). The ends were cut back, 4 bases at V and 2 bases at J, with 15 bases in the middle. This CDR3 region has 14 residues. The germline V gene encodes CDR1 SQVTM and CDR2 ANQGSEA. The CDR3 sequence: CSVGTLRGTYEQYF. CDR3 bases: TGCAGCGTTGGGACACTAAGGGGGACCTACGAGCAGTACTTC.

The chain uses TRBV6-1 and TRBJ2-5; TRBD2 aligns across 7 bases. This CDR3 is 17 amino acids long. Germline-derived CDR1 and CDR2 are MNHNS and SASEGT. V dropped 2 bases and J dropped 2; count of bases not matched to a gene: 11. CDR3 amino acids: CASSERSGGGPQETQYF. CDR3 coding DNA: TGTGCCAGCAGTGAAAGAAGTGGCGGGGGACCTCAAGAGACCCAGTACTTC.

The chain recombines TRBV7-3 with TRBJ2-1, with 10 bases fitting TRBD2. The V segment lost 4 bases and the J segment 8 bases; nucleotides outside the gene matches: 14. CDR1 and CDR2 (germline): SGHTA, FQGTGA. CDR3 length: 17 amino acids. As DNA, the CDR3 is TGTGCCAGCAGCTCTGGGGCCCTAGCGGGGGCTTGGGATGAGCAGTTCTTC. Translated: CASSSGALAGAWDEQFF.

CDR3 nucleotide sequence: TGTGCCAGCTCACCACAACAGGGCGACTCACCCCTCCACTTT. Translating gives CASSPQQGDSPLHF. This rearrangement joins TRBV18 to TRBJ1-6; possibly TRBD1 for D (6 bases). The CDR3 totals 14 residues. CDR1 is KGHSH and CDR2 is LQKENI in the germline V gene. The V gene lost 1 base and the J gene lost 10 bases, with 11 bases spanning the gap.

The chain uses TRBV5-6 and TRBJ2-7, with D tentatively TRBD1 (6 bases). Germline V gene sequence: CDR1 SGHDT, CDR2 YYEEEE. Trimming stripped 4 bases from V and 8 bases from J, with 16 bases between. The CDR3 loop spans 13 amino acids. CDR3 coding DNA: TGTGCCAGCAGCCAAGTACAGGGTCAGAAGCAGTACTTC. Its protein product is CASSQVQGQKQYF.

The chain uses TRBV12-5 and TRBJ2-5, with 13 bases lining up with TRBD2. The CDR3 extends over 14 amino acids. Germline lookup yields CDR1 LGHNT and CDR2 FRNRAP. After removal of 4 bases from V and 8 bases from J, the junction contained 4 bases not matched to a gene. The CDR3, as DNA: TGTGCTAGTGGTTCAAGGACTAGCGGGGGAACCCAGTACTTC. Translation: CASGSRTSGGTQYF.

The V gene is TRBV9, the J gene TRBJ2-2, with D possibly being TRBD2 (5 bases). Germline loops: CDR1 SGDLS, CDR2 YYNGEE. Trimming took 3 bases from V and 7 from J, leaving 25 bases between them. The CDR3 is made up of 18 amino acids. CDR3 residues: CASSAALLSGVNGGELFF. The CDR3 DNA reads TGTGCCAGCAGCGCCGCCTTACTTTCCGGGGTAAATGGCGGGGAGCTGTTTTTT.

This sequence joins TRBV6-6 and TRBJ1-2; D is undetermined. Trimming left V 5 bases short and J 0 bases short, with 7 bases between. Germline CDR1 is MNHNY and CDR2 is SVGAGI (reference sequence). The CDR3 is 13 amino acids. The CDR3 coding sequence is TGTGCCAGCAGTGACCGGGCTAACTATGGCTACACCTTC. Its protein is CASSDRANYGYTF.

The rearrangement uses TRBV6-1 and TRBJ1-6; 8 bases are a match to TRBD1. Germline values: CDR1 MNHNS, CDR2 SASEGT. The CDR3 runs to 14 residues. The J segment lost 9 bases and the V segment lost 3 bases, leaving 4 bases of the junction unmatched. The CDR3 DNA reads TGTGCCAGCAGTGACTCTGACAGGGGTTCACCCCTCCACTTT. Protein sequence: CASSDSDRGSPLHF.

The table lists this clone with a count of one. The chain is built from TRBV6-6 and TRBJ2-7, with D tentatively TRBD1 (5 bases). This CDR3 is built from 13 residues. Germline loops: CDR1 MNHNY, CDR2 SVGAGI (reference sequence). With 6 bases removed from V and 6 bases from J, the gap between germline ends came to 15 bases. The DNA for the CDR3 is TGTGCCAGCAGGCTAACCACAGGCCCCGAGCAGTACTTC. This encodes CASRLTTGPEQYF.

The V gene is TRBV6-5, the J gene TRBJ2-3, with a tentative D call TRBD2 (5 bases). In germline, CDR1 is MNHEY, CDR2 SVGAGI. The V end lost 3 bases, the J end lost 2 bases, and 12 bases lay between the germline ends. The CDR3 spans 15 residues. The CDR3 loop is CASSYGSGITDTQYF. CDR3 DNA sequence: TGTGCCAGCAGTTATGGTTCGGGGATCACAGATACGCAGTATTTT.

The chain couples TRBV5-6 to TRBJ2-5; TRBD1 might be the D (6 bases). CDR1 is SGHDT, CDR2 YYEEEE, per germline. The ends were cut back, 4 bases at V and 0 bases at J, with 16 bases in the middle. The CDR3 consists of 16 residues. CDR3 coding DNA: TGTGCCAGCAGCACTATATTCAGGGGTTACCAAGAGACCCAGTACTTC. It yields the protein CASSTIFRGYQETQYF.

This clone has just one count. The V call is TRBV7-6, the J call TRBJ1-2; D call uncertain. This CDR3 is built from 13 residues. V was shortened by 6 bases and J by 7 bases, with 15 bases between the two germline ends. The germline V gene encodes CDR1 SGHVS and CDR2 FNYEAQ. CDR3 region: CASRDLTRGGYTF. The CDR3 nucleotides read TGTGCCAGCAGAGACCTCACCCGGGGTGGCTACACCTTC. The full variable domain, completed using reference TRBV7-6 and TRBJ1-2, is GAGVSQSPRYKVTKRGQDVALRCDPISGHVSLYWYRQALGQGPEFLTYFNYEAQQDKSGLPNDRFSAERPEGSISTLTIQRTEQRDSAMYRCASRDLTRGGYTFGSGTRLTVV.

J is TRBJ2-1 and V is TRBV5-4; D is ambiguous. The CDR3 is 12 amino acids. Trimming shortened V by 0 bases and J by 6 bases, and 4 bases separated the two germline ends. Germline V gives CDR1 SGHNT, CDR2 YYREEE (reference sequence). CDR3: CASSLDSNEQFF. The CDR3 DNA sequence: TGTGCCAGCAGCTTGGACAGCAATGAGCAGTTCTTC.

The chain links TRBV5-1 to TRBJ2-3; possibly TRBD2 for D (7 bases). The CDR3 is 18 residues long. Looked up from germline, CDR1 is SGHRS and CDR2 is YFSETQ. Trimming took 2 bases from V and 7 from J, leaving 26 bases between them. CDR3: CASSFAAGVWGGNNTQYF. The CDR3 nucleotides read TGCGCCAGCAGCTTTGCGGCGGGCGTCTGGGGGGGCAACAATACGCAGTATTTT.

This chain joins TRBV7-2 and TRBJ2-7; the match to TRBD1 covers 10 bases. CDR1 and CDR2 from the germline V gene are SGHTA and FQGNSA. The CDR3 consists of 18 residues. V shed 6 bases, J shed 0 bases, and the junction held 14 bases outside the gene matches. CDR3 DNA sequence: TGTGCCAGCAGTCTAGAGACAGGGGGCCGGAGAAGCTCCTACGAGCAGTACTTC. Protein: CASSLETGGRRSSYEQYF.